Here is one T cell receptor beta chain with its context. V gave up 0 bases and J gave up 0 bases, with 10 bases separating them. This CDR3 comprises 15 residues. Germline V gene lookup returns CDR1 SGHRS and CDR2 YFSETQ. The study assigned cohorts using participant-reported clinical history. The data originate from a study of blood T cell repertoires in COVID-19. Study background: From the United States, Italy and Spain came samples of acute and convalescent COVID-19. T cells, B-cell-depleted T cells, or PBMCs supplied cDNA or gDNA.

Original processing notes: Amplification from reference gene primers served as the basis for estimated nucleated cell counts. The repertoire was sequenced with immunoSEQ multiplex PCR; TCRdb's copy has only in-frame clones and lacks some. From that table come the V and J calls and clone size; the DNA was used to work out D and trimming. The sample consists of fewer than 350,000 clones, roughly 85% of them appearing once. Sequencing was performed on PBMCs or T cells enriched from blood (not recorded which). This receptor was obtained from a woman in her twenties or thirties who had been exposed to COVID-19. The chain uses TRBV5-1 and TRBJ2-7; D is possibly TRBD2 (6 bases). CDR3 sequence reads: CASSLDAGSSYEQYF. The CDR3 bases are TGCGCCAGCAGCTTGGATGCGGGGAGCTCCTACGAGCAGTACTTC.